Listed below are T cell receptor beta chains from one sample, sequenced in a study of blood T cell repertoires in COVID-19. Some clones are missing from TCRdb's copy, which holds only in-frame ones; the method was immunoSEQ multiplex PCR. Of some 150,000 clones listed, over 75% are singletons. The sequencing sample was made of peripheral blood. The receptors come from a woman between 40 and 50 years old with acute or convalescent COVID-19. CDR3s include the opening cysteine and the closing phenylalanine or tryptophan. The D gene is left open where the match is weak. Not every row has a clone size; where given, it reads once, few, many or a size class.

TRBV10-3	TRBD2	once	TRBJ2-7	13	TGTGCCATCTTGGCTAGCGGGAGGGGGGAGCAGTACTTC	CAILASGRGEQYF
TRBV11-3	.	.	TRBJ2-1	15	TGTGCCAGCAGCTTAGTGTCAGGGCCCCACAATGAGCAGTTCTTC	CASSLVSGPHNEQFF
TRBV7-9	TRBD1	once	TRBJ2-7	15	TGTGCCAGCAGCTTAGATCGGGACAGCCCCTACGAGCAGTACTTC	CASSLDRDSPYEQYF
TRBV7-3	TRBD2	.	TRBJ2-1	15	TGTGCCAGCAGCCTAGTGGTAGCGGGAGCTAGTGAGCAGTTCTTC	CASSLVVAGASEQFF
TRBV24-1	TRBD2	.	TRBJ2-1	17	TGTGCCACCAGTGATTCTAGCGGGAGGGCTGGGTACAATGAGCAGTTCTTC	CATSDSSGRAGYNEQFF
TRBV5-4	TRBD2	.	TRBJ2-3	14	TGTGCCAGCAGCTTGGCTAGCGGGGGGGCCGCGCAGTATTTT	CASSLASGGAAQYF
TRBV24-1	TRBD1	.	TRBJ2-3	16	TGTGCCACCAGTGAGCCCACAGGGGGTAGCACAGATACGCAGTATTTT	CATSEPTGGSTDTQYF
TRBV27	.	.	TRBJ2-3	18	TGTGCCAGCAGTTTCCCCCCTATGCGGGGGCGAAGCACAGATACGCAGTATTTT	CASSFPPMRGRSTDTQYF
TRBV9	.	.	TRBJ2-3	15	TGTGCCAGCAGCGTAGTCGCAGGAGGGCAAGATACGCAGTATTTT	CASSVVAGGQDTQYF
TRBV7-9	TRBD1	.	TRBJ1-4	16	TGTGCCAGCAGCGGGGACAGTCTCCCAACTAATGAAAAACTGTTTTTT	CASSGDSLPTNEKLFF
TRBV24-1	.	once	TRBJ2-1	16	TGTGCCACCAGTGATTCGGTGCGGGGTATTTCGAATGAGCAGTTCTTC	CATSDSVRGISNEQFF
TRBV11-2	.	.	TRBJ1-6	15	TGTGCCAGCAGCTTCCGGGGGGTAGAGAATTCACCCCTCCACTTT	CASSFRGVENSPLHF
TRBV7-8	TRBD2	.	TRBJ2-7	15	TGTGCCAGCAGCTTAAGGGCGGGAGGGCCCCACGAGCAGTACTTC	CASSLRAGGPHEQYF
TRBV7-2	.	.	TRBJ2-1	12	TGTGCCAGCAGCTCAGAGAGGAATGAGCAGTTCTTC	CASSSERNEQFF
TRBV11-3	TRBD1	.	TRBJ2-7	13	TGTGCCAGCAGCCAGGGACAGATTGACGAGCAGTACTTC	CASSQGQIDEQYF
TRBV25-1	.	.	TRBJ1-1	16	TGTGCCAGCAGTGAATATCGGCAGGGGCTAGACACTGAAGCTTTCTTT	CASSEYRQGLDTEAFF
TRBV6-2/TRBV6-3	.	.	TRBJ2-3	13	TGTGCCAGCAGTCGGGACATCGCAGATACGCAGTATTTT	CASSRDIADTQYF
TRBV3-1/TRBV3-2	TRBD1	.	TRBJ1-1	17	TGTGCCAGCAGCCCCTTTTACGGACAGGGCTTGAACACTGAAGCTTTCTTT	CASSPFYGQGLNTEAFF
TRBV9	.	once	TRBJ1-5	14	TGTGCCAGCAGCGTAACACCCGGCAATCAGCCCCAGCATTTT	CASSVTPGNQPQHF
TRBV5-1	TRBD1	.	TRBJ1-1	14	TGCGCCAGCAGCTGGACAGGGGGACTCACTGAAGCTTTCTTT	CASSWTGGLTEAFF
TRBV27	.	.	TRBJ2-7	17	TGTGCCAGCAGACCCCCGTACGGGTCACCGTCCCCCTACGAGCAGTACTTC	CASRPPYGSPSPYEQYF
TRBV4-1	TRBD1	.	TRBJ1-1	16	TGCGCCAGCAGCCAAGGTCACAGGGGGCTGAACACTGAAGCTTTCTTT	CASSQGHRGLNTEAFF
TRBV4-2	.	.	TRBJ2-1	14	TGTGCCAGCAGCCAAGCTCTCCCCCCGGATGAGCAGTTCTTC	CASSQALPPDEQFF
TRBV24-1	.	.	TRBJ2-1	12	TGTGCCACCAGTGATTTGTCCTATGAGCAGTTCTTC	CATSDLSYEQFF
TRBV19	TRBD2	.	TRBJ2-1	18	TGTGCCAGTAGTACGGGACGGTCGGCTAGCGGGGGGGTCAATGAGCAGTTCTTC	CASSTGRSASGGVNEQFF
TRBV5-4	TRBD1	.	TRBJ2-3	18	TGTGCCAGCAGCCCCCCCGAGGACAGGATCAGGAACACAGATACGCAGTATTTT	CASSPPEDRIRNTDTQYF
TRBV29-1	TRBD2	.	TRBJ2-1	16	TGCAGCCTAGCCCAAACTAGCGGGAGGGCGGGGAATGAGCAGTTCTTC	CSLAQTSGRAGNEQFF
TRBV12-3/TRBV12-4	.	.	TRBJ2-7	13	TGTGCCAGCAGGGCGGGACGGTTCTACGAGCAGTACTTC	CASRAGRFYEQYF
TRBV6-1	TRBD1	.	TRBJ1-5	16	TGTGCCAGCAGTGAACCCCGCAGGGGGACAAATCAGCCCCAGCATTTT	CASSEPRRGTNQPQHF
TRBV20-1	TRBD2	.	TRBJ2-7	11	TGCAGTGCTGCTACGGGAGGCAAGCAGTACTTC	CSAATGGKQYF
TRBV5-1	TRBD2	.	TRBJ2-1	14	TGCGCCAGCAGCCCCGGGACTAGCATGGATGAGCAGTTCTTC	CASSPGTSMDEQFF
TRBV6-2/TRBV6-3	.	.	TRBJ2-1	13	TGTGCCAGCAGTTACCTCGCTACCAATGAGCAGTTCTTC	CASSYLATNEQFF
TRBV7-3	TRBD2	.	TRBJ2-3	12	TGCTCCTCTGCGGGGGACCCAGATACGCAGTATTTT	CSSAGDPDTQYF
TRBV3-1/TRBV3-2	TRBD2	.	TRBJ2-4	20	TGTGCCAGCAGCCAAGATCGGGTAGCGGGAGGGAGGGTGGCCAAAAACATTCAGTACTTC	CASSQDRVAGGRVAKNIQYF
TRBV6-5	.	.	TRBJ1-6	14	TGTGCCAGCAGTTACGGCGGGCCGGGTTCACCCCTCCACTTT	CASSYGGPGSPLHF
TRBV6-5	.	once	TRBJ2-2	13	TGTGCCAGTAGGGCAGGGTGGACCGGGGAGCTGTTTTTT	CASRAGWTGELFF
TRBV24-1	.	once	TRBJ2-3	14	TGTGCCACCAGTGAGTTTACGGGTACAGATACGCAGTATTTT	CATSEFTGTDTQYF
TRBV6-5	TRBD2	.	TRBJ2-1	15	TGTGCCAGCAGGGATCCTAGCGGGAGTCGGTTTGAGCAGTTCTTC	CASRDPSGSRFEQFF
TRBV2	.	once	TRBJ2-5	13	TGTGCCAGCAAATCGTCAGAAAAAGAGACCCAGTACTTC	CASKSSEKETQYF
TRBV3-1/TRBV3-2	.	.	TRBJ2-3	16	TGTGCCAGCAGCCAGAAGACAGGTGCTAGCACAGATACGCAGTATTTT	CASSQKTGASTDTQYF
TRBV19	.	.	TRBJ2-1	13	TGTGCCAGTAGTATAGGGGTCCGGGACTTGAAGGTCTTC	CASSIGVRDLKVF
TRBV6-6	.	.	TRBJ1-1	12	TGTGCCAGCAGTTACGTCGGGGTTGAGGCTTTCTTT	CASSYVGVEAFF
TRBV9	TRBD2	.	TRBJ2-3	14	TGTGCCAGCAGCAGGGGACTAGCAGCAGATACGCAGTATTTT	CASSRGLAADTQYF
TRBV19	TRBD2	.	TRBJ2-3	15	TGTGCCAGTAGTATGACTAGCGATAGGACAGATACGCAGTATTTT	CASSMTSDRTDTQYF
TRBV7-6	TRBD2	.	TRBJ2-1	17	TGTGCCAGCAGCTTACAGGCTAGCGGGTTTTCCTACAATGAGCAGTTCTTC	CASSLQASGFSYNEQFF
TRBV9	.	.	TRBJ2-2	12	TGTGCCAGCACTTTGAACACCGGGGAGCTGTTTTTT	CASTLNTGELFF
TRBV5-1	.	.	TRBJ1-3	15	TGCGCCAGCAGCTTGGGTCCGTACTCTGGAAACACCATATATTTT	CASSLGPYSGNTIYF
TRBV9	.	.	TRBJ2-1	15	TGTGCCAGCAGCGTAGGAAACCTAGTCGACAATGAGCAGTTCTTC	CASSVGNLVDNEQFF